These 29 T cell receptor beta chains originate from one sample sequenced in a study of identical twins. TCRdb reanalysed the 5' RACE reads using MiXCR and keeps one entry per CDR3 protein. The data contain 1,800,000 or so distinct CDR3 sequences, roughly a third of them singletons. Material: cord blood. The receptors originated from a newborn girl in good health.

This chain links TRBV10-3 with TRBJ1-3; D is unresolved. This CDR3 has 11 amino acids. The germline V gene has CDR1 ENHRY and CDR2 SYGVKD. Trimming shortened V by 10 bases and J by 2 bases, and 6 bases separated the two germline ends. The chain's CDR3 is CATSPGNTIYF. As DNA, the CDR3 is TGTGCCACCAGCCCTGGAAACACCATATATTTT.

This clonotype showed up many times. The rearrangement uses TRBV28 and TRBJ2-7, with D possibly TRBD2 on 5 matching bases. V lost 4 bases to trimming and J lost 3 bases, with 19 bases between them. The CDR3 spans 16 residues. CDR1 and CDR2 from the germline V gene are MDHEN and SYDVKM. CDR3 nucleotides: TGTGCCAGCAGTTCCCCAGCAGTGGGCGGGTTCTACGAGCAGTACTTC. Amino acid sequence: CASSSPAVGGFYEQYF.

This clonotype came up a few times. Here the CDR3 reads CASSFTDSYGYTF. The DNA for the CDR3 is TGCGCCAGCAGCTTCACCGACAGCTATGGCTACACCTTC. V usage is TRBV5-1 and J usage is TRBJ1-2; D possibly corresponds to TRBD1 (5 bases). The CDR3 sequence is 13 residues long. Germline lookup yields CDR1 SGHRS and CDR2 YFSETQ. V was shortened by 2 bases and J by 4 bases, with 9 bases between the two germline ends.

This rearrangement joins TRBV20-1 to TRBJ2-4, with TRBD2 identical over 12 bases. The CDR3 sequence is 14 residues long. Per germline, CDR1 DFQATT and CDR2 SNEGSKA (reference sequence). V dropped 3 bases and J dropped 13; count of bases not matched to a gene: 10. The CDR3 spells CSARAGLAGFEQYF. DNA for the CDR3: TGCAGTGCTAGGGCCGGACTAGCGGGGTTTGAGCAGTACTTC.

The rearrangement uses TRBV20-1 and TRBJ1-1; D uncertain. CDR3 length: 14 amino acids. CDR1 is DFQATT, CDR2 SNEGSKA, per germline (reference sequence). V dropped 0 bases and J dropped 5 bases, with 13 bases sitting between them. The CDR3 loop is CSARDGWYYTEAFF. The CDR3 DNA follows: TGCAGTGCTAGAGATGGGTGGTACTATACTGAAGCTTTCTTT.

The V gene is TRBV5-1, the J gene TRBJ1-1; maybe TRBD1 (5 bases). Per the germline V gene, CDR1 is SGHRS and CDR2 is YFSETQ. This CDR3 spans 15 amino acids. Trimming removed 0 bases at V and 2 bases at J, with 11 bases between. The CDR3 spells CASSLVQRGNTEAFF. In DNA, the CDR3 is TGCGCCAGCAGCTTGGTGCAGAGGGGCAACACTGAAGCTTTCTTT. The entire variable domain, with the rest obtained from reference TRBV5-1 and TRBJ1-1, is as follows: KAGVTQTPRYLIKTRGQQVTLSCSPISGHRSVSWYQQTPGQGLQFLFEYFSETQRNKGNFPGRFSGRQFSNSRSEMNVSTLELGDSALYLCASSLVQRGNTEAFFGQGTRLTVV.

This clonotype was counted many times. The CDR3 DNA follows: TGTGCCAGCAGTTCTCGCCCTTACGAGCAGTACTTC. Protein product: CASSSRPYEQYF. V is TRBV28 and J is TRBJ2-7; D is ambiguous. Germline loops: CDR1 MDHEN, CDR2 SYDVKM. This CDR3 region has 12 residues. The V gene lost 4 bases and the J gene lost 4 bases, with 8 bases spanning the gap.

Here the CDR3 DNA reads TGTGCCAGCACCCCCTCTCGGACAAATCGAGAGACCCAGTACTTC. It specifies CASTPSRTNRETQYF. The genes are TRBV7-6 and TRBJ2-7; TRBD1 might be the D (5 bases). Gene TRBJ2-5 matches the end of the DNA better, so the J call may be wrong. The CDR3 spans 15 residues. Germline V gene sequence: CDR1 SGHVS, CDR2 FNYEAQ.

Note on this clonotype: This is likely a read error, given that the CDR3 carries no conserved phenylalanine or tryptophan at its end. It is unclear where the CDR3 begins or ends on the DNA, so no DNA is shown, and the CDR3 is as TCRdb lists it. The chain carries TRBV5-1 and TRBJ2-1; the table's TRBD2 call for D was not verified on the DNA. Germline assignment: CDR1 SGHRS and CDR2 YFSETQ. Both ends counted, the CDR3 spans 9 residues. The CDR3 loop reads CASSSPGLA.

CDR3 protein: CASGSFREAGQYEQYF. The CDR3 coding sequence is TGTGCTAGTGGTTCGTTCAGGGAGGCCGGGCAATATGAGCAGTACTTC. This rearrangement joins TRBV12-5 to TRBJ2-7; D is perhaps TRBD2 (6 bases). The germline V gene encodes CDR1 LGHNT and CDR2 FRNRAP. The CDR3 totals 16 residues. Trimming cost V 4 bases and J 7 bases, with 23 bases left between them.

V and J are TRBV27 and TRBJ1-4; TRBD1 matches at 9 bases. Unmatched junction bases numbered 4, after V lost 10 bases and J lost 7 bases. There are 12 residues in the CDR3. Germline values: CDR1 MNHEY, CDR2 SMNVEV (reference sequence). The CDR3 nucleotides read TGTGCCACCGGGACAGGGATTGAAAAACTGTTTTTT. It encodes CATGTGIEKLFF. Variable domain in full (rest from reference TRBV27 and TRBJ1-4): EAQVTQNPRYLITVTGKKLTVTCSQNMNHEYMSWYRQDPGLGLRQIYYSMNVEVTDKGDVPEGYKVSRKEKRNFPLILESPSPNQTSLYFCATGTGIEKLFFGSGTQLSVL.

With respect to this clonotype: Just one base apart from a much larger clone, this may be a read error. This chain links TRBV7-2 with TRBJ2-1, with 10 bases identical to TRBD2. This CDR3 contains 15 residues. Germline lookup yields CDR1 SGHTA and CDR2 FQGNSA. Written as DNA, the CDR3 is TGTGCCAGCAGCTTAGCGGCTAGCGGGAGCAATGAGCAGTGCTTC. Residues: CASSLAASGSNEQCF.

The chain joins TRBV10-3 to TRBJ2-1; no clear D. Germline V gives CDR1 ENHRY, CDR2 SYGVKD. The CDR3 length is 13 residues. V lost 2 bases to trimming and J lost 9 bases, with 11 bases between them. CDR3 nucleotides: TGTGCCATCAGTGAGACCCTGGGTGGTGAGCAGTTCTTC. Amino acid sequence: CAISETLGGEQFF.

This clonotype was counted ten times or more. The chain is built from TRBV28 and TRBJ1-2; no reliable D call. The CDR3 totals 13 residues. Between the trimmed V and J ends, which lost 6 bases and 4 bases, there was a span of 12 bases. CDR1 is MDHEN, CDR2 SYDVKM, per germline. The CDR3 nucleotides are TGTGCCAGCAGCAGCCCCGACGGCTATGGCTACACCTTC. It codes for CASSSPDGYGYTF.

The genes are TRBV4-2 and TRBJ2-7, with D uncertain. V was pared by 0 bases and J by 0 bases, with 15 bases between. This CDR3 comprises 17 residues. Per germline, CDR1 LGHNA and CDR2 YNFKEQ. CDR3 bases: TGTGCCAGCAGCCAAGATCGCTTCTCGGGTCCCTCCTACGAGCAGTACTTC. It codes for CASSQDRFSGPSYEQYF.

This chain links TRBV6-5 with TRBJ2-5; 10 bases are a match to TRBD2. The CDR3 loop spans 15 amino acids. Germline values: CDR1 MNHEY, CDR2 SVGAGI. Trimming at V came to 6 bases and at J to 3 bases, leaving 7 bases not matched to a gene. CDR3 amino acids: CASRPSGGVEETQYF. CDR3 DNA: TGTGCCAGCAGACCTAGCGGGGGCGTAGAAGAGACCCAGTACTTC.

This clonotype occurred many times. The rearrangement links TRBV5-1 to TRBJ2-1, with D unclear. Germline V lookup: CDR1 SGHRS, CDR2 YFSETQ. The V gene lost 6 bases and the J gene lost 0 bases, with 19 bases spanning the gap. The CDR3 spans 17 residues. This CDR3 is CASNPHSSRSSYNEQFF. The CDR3 nucleotides are TGCGCCAGCAACCCCCACTCCAGCAGGAGCTCCTACAATGAGCAGTTCTTC.

This clonotype showed up just a few times. V usage is TRBV5-1 and J usage is TRBJ1-4, with 9 bases matching TRBD1. This CDR3 has 17 amino acids. J was trimmed by 4 bases and V by 0 bases; bases with no gene match: 7. Per germline, CDR1 SGHRS and CDR2 YFSETQ. CDR3 sequence: CASSLDRGRGVNEKLFF. The CDR3 DNA follows: TGCGCCAGCAGCTTGGACAGGGGGCGAGGGGTTAATGAAAAACTGTTTTTT. Based on the CDR3 plus reference TRBV5-1 and TRBJ1-4, the full variable domain is KAGVTQTPRYLIKTRGQQVTLSCSPISGHRSVSWYQQTPGQGLQFLFEYFSETQRNKGNFPGRFSGRQFSNSRSEMNVSTLELGDSALYLCASSLDRGRGVNEKLFFGSGTQLSVL.

The rearrangement uses TRBV4-2 and TRBJ2-4; 9 positions match TRBD2. The trim removed 4 bases at V and 6 bases at J, leaving 10 bases unmatched. The CDR3 loop spans 16 amino acids. The V gene's germline CDR1 is LGHNA and CDR2 YNFKEQ. This CDR3 reads CASSLRPSGGLNIQYF. In DNA, the CDR3 is TGTGCCAGCAGCCTCCGTCCAAGCGGGGGGTTAAACATTCAGTACTTC.

This clonotype was observed a few times. The chain is built from TRBV13 and TRBJ2-1; TRBD2 agrees at 13 bases. CDR3 size: 16 residues. With V trimmed by 6 bases and J by 7 bases, 9 bases remained unmatched. The germline V gene has CDR1 PRHDT and CDR2 FYEKMQ (reference sequence). The CDR3 DNA sequence: TGTGCCAGCAGGGAACTTACTAGCGGGGGGGCTAATGAGCAGTTCTTC. Its translation is CASRELTSGGANEQFF. The full variable domain, its missing parts supplied by reference TRBV13 and TRBJ2-1, is AAGVIQSPRHLIKEKRETATLKCYPIPRHDTVYWYQQGPGQDPQFLISFYEKMQSDKGSIPDRFSAQQFSDYHSELNMSSLELGDSALYFCASRELTSGGANEQFFGPGTRLTVL.

CDR3 nucleotide sequence: TGTGCCAGTAGTATAATTACGGGGTTTGTAAGTCAGCCCCAGCATTTT. Translating it yields CASSIITGFVSQPQHF. This chain connects TRBV19 to TRBJ1-5, with D hard to call. Germline V gene lookup returns CDR1 LNHDA and CDR2 SQIVND (reference sequence). This CDR3 is built from 16 residues. V was cut by 2 bases and J by 6 bases, with 17 bases left in between.

The rearrangement uses TRBV6-1 and TRBJ2-7, with D unresolved. V was trimmed by 1 base and J by 1 base, leaving 8 bases between them. Germline CDR1 and CDR2: MNHNS and SASEGT. The CDR3 totals 14 residues. The CDR3 DNA reads as TGTGCCAGCAGTGAAGTGGACGGGTCCTACGAGCAGTACTTC. It encodes CASSEVDGSYEQYF.

In this sample, this clonotype turned up a few times. This chain connects TRBV5-1 to TRBJ1-1; a possible D gene is TRBD1 (6 bases). The CDR3 length is 14 residues. The V gene's germline CDR1 is SGHRS and CDR2 YFSETQ. Trimming pared 4 bases from V and 3 bases from J, leaving 13 bases between. CDR3 region: CASSGGQSYTEAFF. For the CDR3, the DNA is TGCGCCAGCAGCGGGGGCCAATCTTACACTGAAGCTTTCTTT.

This clonotype was detected a few times. This chain connects TRBV11-2 to TRBJ1-2; TRBD1 is a possible D gene (6 bases). The CDR3 length is 13 residues. The germline gives CDR1 SGHAT, CDR2 FQNNGV. V lost 5 bases to trimming and J lost 6 bases, with 13 bases between them. CDR3 loop: CASSETRDNGYTF. The CDR3 region has the DNA TGTGCCAGCAGCGAGACCCGGGACAATGGCTACACCTTC.

This chain connects TRBV20-1 to TRBJ2-5; 7 positions agree with TRBD1. CDR1 is DFQATT, CDR2 SNEGSKA, per germline (reference sequence). This CDR3 is built from 12 residues. V gave up 6 bases and J gave up 5 bases; unmatched junction bases: 6. The CDR3 region has the DNA TGCAGTGCCTCGACAGGGCGGGAGACCCAGTACTTC. Protein product: CSASTGRETQYF.

The rearrangement links TRBV6-6 to TRBJ1-6; 7 bases are shared with TRBD1. Germline V gene data show CDR1 as MNHNY and CDR2 as SVGAGI (reference sequence). This CDR3 spans 13 amino acids. V was clipped by 10 bases and J by 7 bases; unmatched bases: 7. The CDR3 sequence is CATHRQGNSPLHF. The CDR3 DNA reads TGTGCCACACACCGACAGGGCAATTCACCCCTCCACTTT.

The V and J genes are TRBV20-1 and TRBJ2-1; perhaps TRBD1 as D (5 bases). The CDR3 length is 16 residues. V shed 1 base and J shed 12 bases, with 25 bases lying between them. Germline V gives CDR1 DFQATT, CDR2 SNEGSKA (reference sequence). CDR3 in amino acids: CSARGQQGSDSLRQFF. CDR3 sequence (DNA): TGCAGTGCTAGAGGTCAGCAGGGTTCCGACTCCCTACGGCAGTTCTTC.

The table lists this clonotype with many counts. The rearrangement uses TRBV29-1 and TRBJ1-5; D is uncertain. Trimming left V 5 bases short and J 1 base short, with 12 bases between. The CDR3 is made up of 14 amino acids. From germline, CDR1 is SQVTM and CDR2 ANQGSEA. DNA of the CDR3: TGCAGCGTTCACCGCGACGGGAGCAATCAGCCCCAGCATTTT. This gives the protein CSVHRDGSNQPQHF.

CDR3 nucleotide sequence: TGTGCCAGCAGCCCCTCATACAGGGGACCGAACACTGAAGCTTTCTTT. Its translation is CASSPSYRGPNTEAFF. V is TRBV7-9 and J is TRBJ1-1, with TRBD1 identical over 7 bases. V trimming: 5 bases; J trimming: 1 base; junction bases outside the gene matches: 10. Germline CDR1 and CDR2: SEHNR and FQNEAQ (reference sequence). The CDR3 runs 16 residues.